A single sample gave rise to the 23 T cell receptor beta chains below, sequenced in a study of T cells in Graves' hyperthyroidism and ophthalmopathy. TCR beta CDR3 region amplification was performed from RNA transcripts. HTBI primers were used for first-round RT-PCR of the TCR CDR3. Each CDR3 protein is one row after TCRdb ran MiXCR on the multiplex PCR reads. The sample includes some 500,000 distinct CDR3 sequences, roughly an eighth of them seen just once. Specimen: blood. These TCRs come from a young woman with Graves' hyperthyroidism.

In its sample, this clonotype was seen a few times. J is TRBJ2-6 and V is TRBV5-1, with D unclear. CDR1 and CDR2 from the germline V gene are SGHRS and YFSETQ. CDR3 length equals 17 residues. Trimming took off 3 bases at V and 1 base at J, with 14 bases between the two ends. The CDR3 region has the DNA TGCGCCAGCAGCTCTGTGTTAACCGGGTCTGGGGCCAACGTCCTGACTTTC. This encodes CASSSVLTGSGANVLTF.

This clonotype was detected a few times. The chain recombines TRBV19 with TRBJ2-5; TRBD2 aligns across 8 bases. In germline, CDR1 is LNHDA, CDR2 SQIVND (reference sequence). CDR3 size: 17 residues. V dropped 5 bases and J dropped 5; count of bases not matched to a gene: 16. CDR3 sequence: CASSSPGKAGALETQYF. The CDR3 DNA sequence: TGTGCCAGTAGTTCCCCTGGGAAAGCGGGAGCTCTTGAGACCCAGTACTTC.

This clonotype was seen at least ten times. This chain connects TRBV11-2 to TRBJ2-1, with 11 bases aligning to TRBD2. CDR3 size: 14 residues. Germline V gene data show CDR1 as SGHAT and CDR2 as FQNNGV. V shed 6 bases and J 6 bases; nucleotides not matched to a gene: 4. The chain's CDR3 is CASRRTSGFNEQFF. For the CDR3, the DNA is TGTGCCAGCAGAAGGACTAGCGGGTTCAATGAGCAGTTCTTC.

DNA for the CDR3: TGTGCCAGCAGCCCCCCTAATGGGGGGGGGCTGATCGAAGGCTACACCTTC. This codes for CASSPPNGGGLIEGYTF. This chain connects TRBV9 to TRBJ1-2, with D perhaps TRBD1 (6 bases). Trimming removed 4 bases at V and 8 bases at J, with 27 bases between. This CDR3 has 17 residues. In germline, CDR1 is SGDLS, CDR2 YYNGEE.

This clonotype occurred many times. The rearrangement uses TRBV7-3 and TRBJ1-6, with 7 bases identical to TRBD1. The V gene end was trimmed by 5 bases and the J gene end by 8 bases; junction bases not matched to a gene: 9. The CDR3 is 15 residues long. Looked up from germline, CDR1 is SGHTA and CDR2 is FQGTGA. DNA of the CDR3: TGTGCCAGCAGCGAACAGGGGCGGTGGGATTCACCCCTCCACTTT. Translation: CASSEQGRWDSPLHF.

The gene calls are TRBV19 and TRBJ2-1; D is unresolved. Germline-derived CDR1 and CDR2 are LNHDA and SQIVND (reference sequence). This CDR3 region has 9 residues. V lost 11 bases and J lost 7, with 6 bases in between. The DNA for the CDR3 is TGTGCCGGCCGAAATGAGCAGTTCTTC. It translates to CAGRNEQFF.

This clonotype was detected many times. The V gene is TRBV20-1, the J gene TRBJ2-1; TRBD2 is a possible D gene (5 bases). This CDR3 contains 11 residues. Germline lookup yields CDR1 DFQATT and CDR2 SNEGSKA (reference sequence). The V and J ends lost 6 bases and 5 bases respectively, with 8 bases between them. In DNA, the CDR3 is TGCAGTGCCACTAGGGACAATGAGCAGTTCTTC. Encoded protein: CSATRDNEQFF.

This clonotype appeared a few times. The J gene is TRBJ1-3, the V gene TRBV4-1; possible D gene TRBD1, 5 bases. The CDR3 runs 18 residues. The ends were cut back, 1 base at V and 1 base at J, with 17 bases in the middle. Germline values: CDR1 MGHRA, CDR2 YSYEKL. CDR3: CASSQGAMGRKSGNTIYF. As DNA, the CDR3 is TGCGCCAGCAGCCAAGGAGCGATGGGACGTAAGTCTGGAAACACCATATATTTT.

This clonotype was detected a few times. The CDR3 loop is CASTRQGRTGELFF. The CDR3 DNA reads as TGTGCCAGTACCCGACAGGGCCGCACCGGGGAGCTGTTTTTT. The rearrangement joins TRBV19 to TRBJ2-2; the match to TRBD1 covers 7 bases. The CDR3 loop spans 14 amino acids. Germline V gene sequence: CDR1 LNHDA, CDR2 SQIVND (reference sequence). With V trimmed by 7 bases and J by 4 bases, 6 bases remained unmatched.

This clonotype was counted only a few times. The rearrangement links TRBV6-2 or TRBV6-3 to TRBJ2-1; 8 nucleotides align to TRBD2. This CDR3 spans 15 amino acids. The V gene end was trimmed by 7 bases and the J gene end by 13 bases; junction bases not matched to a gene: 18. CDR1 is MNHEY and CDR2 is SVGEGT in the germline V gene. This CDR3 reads CASKGRGLGTLDQFF. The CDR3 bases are TGTGCCAGCAAGGGAAGGGGACTAGGGACGTTAGACCAGTTCTTC.

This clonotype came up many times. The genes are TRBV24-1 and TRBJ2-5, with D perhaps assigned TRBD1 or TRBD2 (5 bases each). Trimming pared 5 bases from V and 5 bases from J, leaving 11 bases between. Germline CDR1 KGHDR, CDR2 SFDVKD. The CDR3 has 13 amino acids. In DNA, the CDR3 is TGTGCCACCAGTGCAACCTGGGGGGAGACCCAGTACTTC. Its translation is CATSATWGETQYF.

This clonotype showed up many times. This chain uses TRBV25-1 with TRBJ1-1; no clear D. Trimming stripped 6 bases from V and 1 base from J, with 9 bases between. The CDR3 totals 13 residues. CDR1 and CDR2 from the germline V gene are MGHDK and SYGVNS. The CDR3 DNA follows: TGTGCCAGCAGGGGGTGGGAGAACACTGAAGCTTTCTTT. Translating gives CASRGWENTEAFF.

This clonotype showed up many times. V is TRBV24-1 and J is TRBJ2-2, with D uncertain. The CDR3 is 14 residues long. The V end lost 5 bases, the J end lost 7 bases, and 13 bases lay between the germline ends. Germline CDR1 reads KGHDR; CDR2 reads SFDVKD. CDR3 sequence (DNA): TGTGCCACCAGTGGCCGAGAAGTGGGCGGGGAGCTGTTTTTT. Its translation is CATSGREVGGELFF.

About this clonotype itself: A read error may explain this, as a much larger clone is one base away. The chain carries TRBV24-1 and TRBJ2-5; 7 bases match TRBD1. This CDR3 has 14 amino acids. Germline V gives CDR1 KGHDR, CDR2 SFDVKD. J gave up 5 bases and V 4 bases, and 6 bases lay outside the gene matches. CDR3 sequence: CATSDWDRGETQYF. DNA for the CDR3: TGTGCCACCAGTGACTGGGACAGAGGGGAGACCCAGTACTTC.

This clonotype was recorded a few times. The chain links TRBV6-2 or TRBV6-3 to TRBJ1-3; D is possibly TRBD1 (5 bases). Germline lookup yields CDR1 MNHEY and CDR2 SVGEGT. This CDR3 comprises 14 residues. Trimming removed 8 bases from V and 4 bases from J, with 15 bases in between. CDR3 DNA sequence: TGTGCCAGCTTGGAGGGGCATAGAGGAAACACCATATATTTT. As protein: CASLEGHRGNTIYF.

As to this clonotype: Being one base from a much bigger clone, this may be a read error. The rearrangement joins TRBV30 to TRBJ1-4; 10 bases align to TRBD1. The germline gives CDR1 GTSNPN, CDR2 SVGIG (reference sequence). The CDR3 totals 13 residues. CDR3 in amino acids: CAWSGTGDEKLSF. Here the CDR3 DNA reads TGTGCCTGGTCCGGGACAGGGGATGAAAAACTGTCTTTT.

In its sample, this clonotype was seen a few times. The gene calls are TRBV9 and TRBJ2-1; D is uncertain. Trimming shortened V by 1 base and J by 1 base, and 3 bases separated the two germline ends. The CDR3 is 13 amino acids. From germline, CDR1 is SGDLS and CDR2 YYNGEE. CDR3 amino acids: CASSVKSYNEQFF. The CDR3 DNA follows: TGTGCCAGCAGCGTAAAATCCTACAATGAGCAGTTCTTC.

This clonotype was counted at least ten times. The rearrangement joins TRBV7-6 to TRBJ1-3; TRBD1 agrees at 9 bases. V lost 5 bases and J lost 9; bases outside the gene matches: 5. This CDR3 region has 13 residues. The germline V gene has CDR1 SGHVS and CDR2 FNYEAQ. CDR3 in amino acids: CASSPGTGITIYF. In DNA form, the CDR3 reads TGTGCCAGCAGCCCGGGGACAGGGATCACCATATATTTT.

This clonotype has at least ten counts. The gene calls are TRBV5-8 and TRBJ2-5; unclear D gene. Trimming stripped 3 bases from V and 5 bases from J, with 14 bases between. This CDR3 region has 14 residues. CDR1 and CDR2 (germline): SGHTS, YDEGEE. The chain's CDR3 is CASSSLRGSETQYF. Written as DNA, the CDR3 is TGTGCCAGCAGCTCCCTCCGTGGCTCGGAGACCCAGTACTTC.

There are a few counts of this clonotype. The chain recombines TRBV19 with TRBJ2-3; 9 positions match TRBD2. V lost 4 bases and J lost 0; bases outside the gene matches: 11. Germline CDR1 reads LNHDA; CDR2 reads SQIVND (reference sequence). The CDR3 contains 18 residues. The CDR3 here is CASSRRLAGSSSTDTQYF. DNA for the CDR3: TGTGCCAGTAGTAGACGGCTAGCGGGGTCCTCTAGCACAGATACGCAGTATTTT.

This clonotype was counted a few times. Here the CDR3 reads CASSQVGRYEQYV. CDR3 DNA sequence: TGCGCCAGCAGCCAAGTAGGTCGATACGAGCAGTACGTC. The V and J genes are TRBV4-1 and TRBJ2-7; D remains unclear. Trimming took off 1 base at V and 4 bases at J, with 8 bases between the two ends. The CDR3 contains 13 residues. Germline CDR1 reads MGHRA; CDR2 reads YSYEKL.

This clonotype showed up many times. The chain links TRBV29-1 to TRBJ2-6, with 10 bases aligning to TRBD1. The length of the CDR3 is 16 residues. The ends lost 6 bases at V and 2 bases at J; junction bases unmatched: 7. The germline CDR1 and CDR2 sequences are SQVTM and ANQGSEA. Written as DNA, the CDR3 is TGCAGCGTCGGGACAGGGGATTTAGCTGGGGCCAACGTCCTGACTTTC. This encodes CSVGTGDLAGANVLTF. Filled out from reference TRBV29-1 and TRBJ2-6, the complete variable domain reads SAVISQKPSRDICQRGTSLTIQCQVDSQVTMMFWYRQQPGQSLTLIATANQGSEATYESGFVIDKFPISRPNLTFSTLTVSNMSPEDSSIYLCSVGTGDLAGANVLTFGAGSRLTVL.

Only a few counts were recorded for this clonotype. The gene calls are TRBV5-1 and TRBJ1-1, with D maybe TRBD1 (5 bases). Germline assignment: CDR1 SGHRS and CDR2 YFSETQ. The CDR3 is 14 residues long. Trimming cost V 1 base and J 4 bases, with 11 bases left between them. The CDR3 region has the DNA TGCGCCAGCAGCTTGTGGGGGATTGCCACTGAAGCTTTCTTT. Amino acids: CASSLWGIATEAFF.